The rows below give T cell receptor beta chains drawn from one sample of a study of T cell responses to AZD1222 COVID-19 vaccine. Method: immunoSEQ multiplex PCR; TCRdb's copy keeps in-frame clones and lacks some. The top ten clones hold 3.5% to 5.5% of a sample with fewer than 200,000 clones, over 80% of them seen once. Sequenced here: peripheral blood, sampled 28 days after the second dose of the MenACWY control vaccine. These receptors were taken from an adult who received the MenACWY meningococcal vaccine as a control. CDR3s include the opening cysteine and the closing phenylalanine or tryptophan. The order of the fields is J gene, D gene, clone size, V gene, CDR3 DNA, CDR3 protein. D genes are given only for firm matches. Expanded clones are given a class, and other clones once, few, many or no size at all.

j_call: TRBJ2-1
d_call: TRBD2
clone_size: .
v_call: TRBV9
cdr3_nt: TGTGCCAGCAGCGCGTTCTCTAGCGGCCGCTACAATGAGCAGTTCTTC
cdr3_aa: CASSAFSSGRYNEQFF

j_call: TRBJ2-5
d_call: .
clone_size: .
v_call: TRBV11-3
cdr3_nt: TGTGCCAGCAGCGCCTCACAAGGTTCCCAGTACTTC
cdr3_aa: CASSASQGSQYF

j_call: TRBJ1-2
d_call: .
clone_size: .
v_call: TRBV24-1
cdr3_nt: TGTGCCACCAGTGATTTGCGGGCAGGGGTCTATGGCTACACCTTC
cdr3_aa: CATSDLRAGVYGYTF

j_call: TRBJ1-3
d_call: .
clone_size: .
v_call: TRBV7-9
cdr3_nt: TGTGCCAGCACCCGTTCGGGGTCTCTTGGAAACACCATATATTTT
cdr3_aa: CASTRSGSLGNTIYF

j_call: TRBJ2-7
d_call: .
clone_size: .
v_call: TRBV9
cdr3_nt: TGTGCCAGCAGCGTGGGGGGACGCCACTACGAGCAGTACTTC
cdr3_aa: CASSVGGRHYEQYF

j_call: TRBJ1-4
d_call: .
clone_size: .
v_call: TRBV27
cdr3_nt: TGTGCCAGCAGTTGGGGGCAGGAAAATGAAAAACTGTTTTTT
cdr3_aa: CASSWGQENEKLFF

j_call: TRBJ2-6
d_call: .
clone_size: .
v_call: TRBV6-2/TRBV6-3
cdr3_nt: TGTGCCAGCAGTTACTCGACAGCCTCTGGGGCCAACGTCCTGACTTTC
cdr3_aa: CASSYSTASGANVLTF

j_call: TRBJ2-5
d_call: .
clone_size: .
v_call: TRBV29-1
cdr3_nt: TGCAGCGTTGAAGATCGTCCAGGAGGTATAGGAGAGACCCAGTACTTC
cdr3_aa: CSVEDRPGGIGETQYF

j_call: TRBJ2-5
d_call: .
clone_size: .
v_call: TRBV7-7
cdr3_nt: TGTGCCAGCAGCTTAGGGGGGATAGGCGAGGCCCAGTACTTC
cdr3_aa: CASSLGGIGEAQYF

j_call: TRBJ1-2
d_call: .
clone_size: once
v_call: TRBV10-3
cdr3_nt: TGTGCCATCAGTGAGTCAGTACGGGGCGATGGCTACACCTTC
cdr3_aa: CAISESVRGDGYTF

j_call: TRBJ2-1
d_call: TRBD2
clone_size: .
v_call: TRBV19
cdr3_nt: TGTGCCAGTAAATCGGACGTGACTAGCGGGCCTAATGAGCAGTTCTTC
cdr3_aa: CASKSDVTSGPNEQFF

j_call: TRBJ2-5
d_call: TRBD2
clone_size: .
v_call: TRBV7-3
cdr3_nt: TGTGCCAGCAGCCGACTAGCGGACCTCAGGGAGACCCAGTACTTC
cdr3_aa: CASSRLADLRETQYF

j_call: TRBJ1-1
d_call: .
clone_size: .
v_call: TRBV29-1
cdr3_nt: TGCAGCGCCGCTGTGGTGGGGACTGAAGCTTTCTTT
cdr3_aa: CSAAVVGTEAFF

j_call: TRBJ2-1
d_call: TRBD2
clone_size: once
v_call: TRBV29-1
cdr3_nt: TGCAGCGTGGAAGCGGGAGGCAATGAGCAGTTCTTC
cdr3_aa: CSVEAGGNEQFF

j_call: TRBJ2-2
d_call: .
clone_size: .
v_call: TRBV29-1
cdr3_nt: TGCAGCGTTGGGGGCACAGGGCCGAACACCGGGGAGCTGTTTTTT
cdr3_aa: CSVGGTGPNTGELFF

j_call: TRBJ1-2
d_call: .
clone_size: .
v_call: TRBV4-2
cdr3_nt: TGTGCCAGCAGCCAAGCGATGGAACAGCAAGGGGGCTACACCTTC
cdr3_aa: CASSQAMEQQGGYTF

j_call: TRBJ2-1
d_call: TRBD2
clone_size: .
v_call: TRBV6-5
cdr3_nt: TGTGCCAGCAGTTCCCCACTAGCGGGAGACAATGAGCAGTTCTTC
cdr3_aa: CASSSPLAGDNEQFF

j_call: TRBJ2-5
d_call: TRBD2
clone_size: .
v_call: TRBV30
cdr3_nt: TGTGCCTGGAACCTAGCGGTCCAAGAGACCCAGTACTTC
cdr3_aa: CAWNLAVQETQYF

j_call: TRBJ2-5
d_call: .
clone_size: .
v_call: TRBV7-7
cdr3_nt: TGTGCCAGCAGCTTAGCTTCTAGGGGACAAGAGACCCAGTACTTC
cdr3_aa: CASSLASRGQETQYF

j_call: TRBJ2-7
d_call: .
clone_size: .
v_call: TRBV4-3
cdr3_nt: TGCGCCAGCAGCCAAGACGATACGGTCTCCGAGCAGTACTTC
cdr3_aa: CASSQDDTVSEQYF

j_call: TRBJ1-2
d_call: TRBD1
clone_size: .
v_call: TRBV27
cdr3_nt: TGTGCCAGCAGTTTAGGGGACCCCCGGGACAGCGGTGGCTACACCTTC
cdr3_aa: CASSLGDPRDSGGYTF

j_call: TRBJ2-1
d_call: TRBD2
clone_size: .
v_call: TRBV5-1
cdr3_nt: TGCGCCAGCAGCTTTCCGGGAGGGCCTCAGACCAATCTCTCCTACAATGAGCAGTTCTTC
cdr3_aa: CASSFPGGPQTNLSYNEQFF

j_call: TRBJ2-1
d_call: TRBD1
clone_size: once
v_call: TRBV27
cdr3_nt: TGTGCCAACCACTTCAGGGGGCGCTGGTACAATGAGCAGTTCTTC
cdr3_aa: CANHFRGRWYNEQFF

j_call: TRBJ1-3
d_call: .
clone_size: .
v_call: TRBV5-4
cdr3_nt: TGTGCCAGCAGCTTGAGCCCAGGGGCCTCTGGAAACACCATATATTTT
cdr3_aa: CASSLSPGASGNTIYF

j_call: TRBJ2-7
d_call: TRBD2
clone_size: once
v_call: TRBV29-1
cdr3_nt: TGCAGCGCCCTAGCGGGAGGTGGTCTGACCTACGAGCAGTACTTC
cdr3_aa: CSALAGGGLTYEQYF

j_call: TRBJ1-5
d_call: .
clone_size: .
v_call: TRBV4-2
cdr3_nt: TGTGCCAGCAGCCAAGATGGGGAACAGCCCCAGCATTTT
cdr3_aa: CASSQDGEQPQHF

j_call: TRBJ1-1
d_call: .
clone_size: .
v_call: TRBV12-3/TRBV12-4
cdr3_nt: TGTGCCAGCACCCCCCATCTAAACACTGAAGCTTTCTTT
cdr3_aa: CASTPHLNTEAFF

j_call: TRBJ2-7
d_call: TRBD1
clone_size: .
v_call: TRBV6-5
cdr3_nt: TGTGCCAGCAGTTACTCCGGGACAGTTGACTACGAGCAGTACTTC
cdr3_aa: CASSYSGTVDYEQYF

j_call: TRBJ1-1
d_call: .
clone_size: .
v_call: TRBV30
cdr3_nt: TGTGCCTGGAGATTTGGGGGAAACACTGAAGCTTTCTTT
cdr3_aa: CAWRFGGNTEAFF

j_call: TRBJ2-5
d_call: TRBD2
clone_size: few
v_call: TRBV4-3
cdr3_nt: TGCGCCAGCAGCCAGGACAAGCGGGACCCAGGACTCCAGACCCAGTACTTC
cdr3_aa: CASSQDKRDPGLQTQYF

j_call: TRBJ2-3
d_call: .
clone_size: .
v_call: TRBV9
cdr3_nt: TGTGCCAGCAGCGTCGCTGCCTCAGATACGCAGTATTTT
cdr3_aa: CASSVAASDTQYF

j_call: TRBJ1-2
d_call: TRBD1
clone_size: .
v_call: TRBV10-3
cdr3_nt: TGTGCCATCAGTGATGCACAGGGGGCAATCTCTAACTATGGCTACACCTTC
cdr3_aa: CAISDAQGAISNYGYTF

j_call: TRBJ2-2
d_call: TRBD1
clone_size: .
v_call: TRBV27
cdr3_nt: TGTGCCAGCAGTTGGGGACAGGGGCTCACCGGGGAGCTGTTTTTT
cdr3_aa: CASSWGQGLTGELFF

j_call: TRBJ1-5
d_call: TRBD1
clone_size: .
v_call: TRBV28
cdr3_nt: TGTGCCAGCAGCCTGGGACAGTTGTTCGAGCCCCAGCATTTT
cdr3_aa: CASSLGQLFEPQHF

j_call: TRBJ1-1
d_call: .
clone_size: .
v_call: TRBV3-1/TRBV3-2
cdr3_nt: TGTGCCAGCAGCCAAGATCTGTTCCCCCTGGCAGCTTTCTTT
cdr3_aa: CASSQDLFPLAAFF

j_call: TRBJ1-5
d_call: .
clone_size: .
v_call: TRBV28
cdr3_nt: TGTGCCAGCAGTTACAATCAGCCCCAGCATTTT
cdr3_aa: CASSYNQPQHF

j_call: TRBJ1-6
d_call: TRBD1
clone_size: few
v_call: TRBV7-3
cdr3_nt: TGTGCCAGCAGCCTTTTGACAGGGGCGGGTTCACCCCTCCACTTT
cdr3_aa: CASSLLTGAGSPLHF

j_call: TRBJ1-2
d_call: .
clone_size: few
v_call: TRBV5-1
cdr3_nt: TGCGCCAGCAGCTACATTTTTGTCTCTAACAGGGACGAAAATGGCTACACCTTC
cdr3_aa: CASSYIFVSNRDENGYTF

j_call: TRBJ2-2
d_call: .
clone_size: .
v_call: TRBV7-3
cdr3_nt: TGTGCCAGCAGCTTTCGGGCCAACACCGGGGAGCTGTTTTTT
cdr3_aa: CASSFRANTGELFF

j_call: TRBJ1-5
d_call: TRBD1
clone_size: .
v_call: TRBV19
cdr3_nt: TGTGCCACCCACCCCGGGACAGGGGGCATGAGAGGCAATCAGCCCCAGCATTTT
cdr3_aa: CATHPGTGGMRGNQPQHF

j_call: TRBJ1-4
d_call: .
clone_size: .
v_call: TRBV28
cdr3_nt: TGTGCCAGCAGTTTCAGGGGTGAAAAACTGTTTTTT
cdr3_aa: CASSFRGEKLFF

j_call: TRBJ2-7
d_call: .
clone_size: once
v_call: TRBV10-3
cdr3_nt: TGTGCCATCAGTGGGGGCGCCCGATTCGCCTACGAGCAGTACTTC
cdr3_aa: CAISGGARFAYEQYF

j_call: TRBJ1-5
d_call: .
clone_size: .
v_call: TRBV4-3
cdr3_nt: TGCGCCAGCAGCCAACTTTTCTTGGGTAGGGGTAGCAATCAGCCCCAGCATTTT
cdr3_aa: CASSQLFLGRGSNQPQHF

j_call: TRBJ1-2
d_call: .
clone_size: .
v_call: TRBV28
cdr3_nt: TGTGCCAGCAGTCCTAGGGAGAAGGATGGCTACACCTTC
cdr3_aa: CASSPREKDGYTF

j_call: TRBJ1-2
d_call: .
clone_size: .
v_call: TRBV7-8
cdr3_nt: TGTGCCAGCAGCTTTGTCAGTAACTATGGCTACACCTTC
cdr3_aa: CASSFVSNYGYTF